This is a list of T cell receptor beta chains from one sample in a study of early T cells in non-severe SARS-CoV-2 infection. TCRdb independently ran MiXCR on the 5' RACE reads; one entry per CDR3 protein. Counted here are about 110,000 distinct CDR3 sequences, around 12% occurring once; the ten biggest clones make up around 3.7%. The input for sequencing was whole blood, taken at baseline. Receptor source: an adult who was a healthcare worker with PCR-confirmed SARS-CoV-2 infection or an uninfected control (not recorded which). Both conserved end residues are part of each CDR3. D genes are given only for firm matches. Part of the rows lack a size; the others show once, few, many or a class for expanded clones.

TRBV5-1	-	TRBJ2-1	few	TGCGCCAGCAGCTTGCAAGGGTCGCCCTACAATGAGCAGTTCTTC	CASSLQGSPYNEQFF
TRBV7-9	TRBD1	TRBJ1-6	few	TGTGCCAGCAGCTCCTCCGCAGGGGGCGATTCACCCCTCCACTTT	CASSSSAGGDSPLHF
TRBV18	-	TRBJ1-1	few	TGTGCCAGCTCGGGATTGATTTGGGGGGAAGGTGAAGCTTTCTTT	CASSGLIWGEGEAFF
TRBV12-3/TRBV12-4	-	TRBJ1-3	few	TGTGCCAGCAGGCTACAGGACACCTCTGGAAACACCATATATTTT	CASRLQDTSGNTIYF
TRBV28	-	TRBJ1-4	few	TGTGCCAGCAGTCCCAGCGCCCGGCGGCTGTTTTTT	CASSPSARRLFF
TRBV20-1	TRBD1	TRBJ1-1	many	TGCAGTGCTAGCACAGGGGCTTTCACTGAAGCTTTCTTT	CSASTGAFTEAFF
TRBV13	TRBD1	TRBJ2-3	-	TGTGCCAGCAGCACCGGGACAGGCAGCACAGATACGCAGTATTTT	CASSTGTGSTDTQYF
TRBV6-6	TRBD1	TRBJ1-6	many	TGTGCCAGCAGCCACCACGACAGGGAGAATTCACCCCTCCACTTT	CASSHHDRENSPLHF
TRBV12-3/TRBV12-4	-	TRBJ2-2	few	TGTGCCAGCAGTTACCTCCTCACAGATCGCGGGGAGCTGTTTTTT	CASSYLLTDRGELFF
TRBV11-2	-	TRBJ2-1	-	TGTGCCAGCAGCCCTCGACCCTCAAGCTCCTACAATGAGCAGTTCTTC	CASSPRPSSSYNEQFF
TRBV28	-	TRBJ2-3	-	TGTGCCAGCAGTGTCCCTGGGATAAGCACAGATACGCAGTATTTT	CASSVPGISTDTQYF
TRBV11-2	-	TRBJ1-1	few	TGTGCCAGCAGCTTAGGGGTCGGACAGTTCATGAACACTGAAGCTTTCTTT	CASSLGVGQFMNTEAFF